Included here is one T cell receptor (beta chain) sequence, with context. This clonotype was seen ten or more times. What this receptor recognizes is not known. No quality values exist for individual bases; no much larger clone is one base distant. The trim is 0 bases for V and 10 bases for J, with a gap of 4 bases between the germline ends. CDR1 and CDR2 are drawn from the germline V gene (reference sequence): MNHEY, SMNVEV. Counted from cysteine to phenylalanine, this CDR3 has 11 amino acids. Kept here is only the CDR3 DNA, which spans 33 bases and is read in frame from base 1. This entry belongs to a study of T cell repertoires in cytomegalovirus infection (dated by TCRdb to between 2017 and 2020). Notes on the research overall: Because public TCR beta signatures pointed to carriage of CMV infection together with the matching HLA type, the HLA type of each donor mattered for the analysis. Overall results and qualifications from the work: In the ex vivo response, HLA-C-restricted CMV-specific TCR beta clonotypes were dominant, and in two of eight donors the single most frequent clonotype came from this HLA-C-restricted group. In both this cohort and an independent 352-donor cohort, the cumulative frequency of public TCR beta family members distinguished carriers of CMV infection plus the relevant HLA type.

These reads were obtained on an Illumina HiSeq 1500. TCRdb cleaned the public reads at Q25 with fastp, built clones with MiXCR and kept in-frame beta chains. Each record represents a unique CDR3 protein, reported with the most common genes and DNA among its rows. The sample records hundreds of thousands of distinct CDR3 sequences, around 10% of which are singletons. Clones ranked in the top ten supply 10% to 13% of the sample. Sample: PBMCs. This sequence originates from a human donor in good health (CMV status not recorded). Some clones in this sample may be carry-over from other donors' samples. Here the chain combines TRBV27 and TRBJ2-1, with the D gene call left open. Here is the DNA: TGTGCCAGCAGTTTATCGGGCGAGCAGTTCTTC. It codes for CASSLSGEQFF.